This T cell receptor (beta chain) was identified during a study of technical replicates of blood from a few donors. Unmatched junction bases numbered 1, after V lost 2 bases and J lost 2 bases. CDR3 length equals 15 residues. Germline V gene sequence: CDR1 SGHTA, CDR2 FQGTGA. Data came from immunoSEQ multiplex PCR; TCRdb stores just in-frame clones and leaves some out. The data contain approximately 100,000 clones, just over 95% of them singletons. The TCR comes from a human donor in good health. The J gene is TRBJ2-3, the V gene TRBV7-3; 10 positions agree with TRBD2. What was sequenced was T cells isolated from PBMCs. CDR3 residues: CASSLLAGVTDTQYF. Written as DNA, the CDR3 is TGTGCCAGCAGCTTACTAGCGGGGGTCACAGATACGCAGTATTTT.